This T cell receptor beta chain was recorded in a study of T cells in Graves' hyperthyroidism and ophthalmopathy. Study conclusions and caveats: Ophthalmopathy and stable hyperthyroidism were separated by a 13 V-J model. Ophthalmopathy got predicted by the model a median around six months before its onset.

From 10 ml of fresh peripheral blood, PBMCs were isolated. CDR1 and CDR2 (germline): LNHDA, SQIVND (reference sequence). Trimming removed 6 bases from V and 4 bases from J, with 12 bases in between. The CDR3 is made up of 13 amino acids. As regards this clonotype: Its antigen is unidentified. A much larger clone differs from this one at a single base, so this may be a read error.

TCR beta CDR3 regions were amplified from RNA. First-round RT-PCR targeting the TCR CDR3 was performed with the HTBI primer set. TCRdb recomputed calls from the multiplex PCR reads with MiXCR, one row per CDR3 protein. In the table there are under 300,000 distinct CDR3 sequences, about 14% of which are singletons. V gene TRBV19 combines with J gene TRBJ1-2, with D possibly TRBD1 on 5 matching bases. The sample was blood. The TCR originated in a woman between 40 and 50 years old with Graves' hyperthyroidism that later progressed to Graves' ophthalmopathy. CDR3 nucleotides: TGTGCCAGTAGCATGCAGGGATTCTATGGCTACACCTTC. It codes for CASSMQGFYGYTF.